The rows below give T cell receptor beta chains drawn from one sample of a study of shared clonotypes between healthy human individuals. Sequencing used immunoSEQ multiplex PCR; TCRdb keeps in-frame clones, though not all of them. The sample carries more than 2 million clones, about 95% recorded once. The sequencing sample was made of naive CD8+ T cells sorted from blood. All receptors derive from a man between 18 and 29 years old in good health. Each CDR3 is given with its conserved first and last residue. A D gene is named only where the DNA matches it firmly. The size field is filled for only some rows; it gives once, few, many or a size class.

CDR3aa,CDR3nt,abundance,v_gene,d_gene,j_gene
CASSYSPSTAKNIQYF,TGTGCCAGCAGTTACTCTCCCTCGACGGCCAAAAACATTCAGTACTTC,.,TRBV6-6,.,TRBJ2-4
CASSGRPVDEQYF,TGTGCCAGCAGCGGCCGACCAGTAGACGAGCAGTACTTC,.,TRBV11-2,.,TRBJ2-7
CASRTRSAPSYEQYF,TGTGCCAGCAGGACAAGGTCAGCACCTTCCTACGAGCAGTACTTC,.,TRBV6-1,.,TRBJ2-7
CASSEAGRTSRGYTF,TGTGCCAGCAGTGAAGCAGGGAGAACGTCACGGGGCTACACCTTC,.,TRBV6-1,.,TRBJ1-2
CASSFYGREYTDTQYF,TGTGCCAGCAGCTTTTATGGGCGGGAGTACACAGATACGCAGTATTTT,.,TRBV7-2,TRBD2,TRBJ2-3
CASTPRGEGTADGYTF,TGTGCCAGCACCCCTAGAGGGGAGGGGACAGCCGATGGCTACACCTTC,.,TRBV2,TRBD1,TRBJ1-2
CASSPAGVSDYGYTF,TGTGCCAGCAGCCCAGCAGGGGTTTCGGACTATGGCTACACCTTC,.,TRBV7-3,.,TRBJ1-2
CASSNSRVNSPLHF,TGTGCCAGCAGCAATTCAAGGGTTAATTCACCCCTCCACTTT,.,TRBV21-1,.,TRBJ1-6
CASSLSGLPVQFF,TGTGCCAGCAGCTTATCTGGCCTTCCAGTGCAGTTCTTC,.,TRBV11-2,.,TRBJ2-1
CATTEGGGTGELFF,TGTGCCACCACCGAGGGTGGGGGTACCGGGGAGCTGTTTTTT,.,TRBV15,.,TRBJ2-2
CSVASLNTEAFF,TGCAGCGTTGCCAGCCTAAACACTGAAGCTTTCTTT,.,TRBV29-1,.,TRBJ1-1
CSVEASGEQFF,TGCAGCGTTGAGGCCTCCGGAGAGCAGTTCTTC,.,TRBV29-1,.,TRBJ2-1
CASSLAVRGTEAFF,TGTGCCAGCAGCTTAGCGGTACGAGGGACTGAAGCTTTCTTT,.,TRBV7-9,.,TRBJ1-1
CASSSSLVSDYEQYF,TGTGCCAGCAGCTCCTCTCTGGTGTCAGACTACGAGCAGTACTTC,.,TRBV7-9,.,TRBJ2-7
CASLGGEQFF,TGCGCCAGCCTGGGTGGGGAGCAGTTCTTC,once,TRBV10-2,.,TRBJ2-1
CASSDPPAQGAMNSPLHF,TGCGCCAGCAGTGATCCCCCGGCCCAGGGGGCTATGAATTCACCCCTCCACTTT,.,TRBV10-2,TRBD1,TRBJ1-6
CASSGAPGQPQGNEQYF,TGTGCCAGCAGCGGGGCCCCGGGGCAACCCCAAGGTAACGAGCAGTACTTC,.,TRBV7-3,.,TRBJ2-7
CASSEGWPRNTEAFF,TGTGCCAGCAGCGAGGGCTGGCCCCGGAACACTGAAGCTTTCTTT,.,TRBV9,.,TRBJ1-1
CASSSTSAGEQFF,TGTGCCAGCAGTTCCACTAGCGCGGGTGAGCAGTTCTTC,once,TRBV28,TRBD2,TRBJ2-1
CASSTHNEQFF,TGTGCCAGCAGTACCCACAATGAGCAGTTCTTC,once,TRBV27,.,TRBJ2-1